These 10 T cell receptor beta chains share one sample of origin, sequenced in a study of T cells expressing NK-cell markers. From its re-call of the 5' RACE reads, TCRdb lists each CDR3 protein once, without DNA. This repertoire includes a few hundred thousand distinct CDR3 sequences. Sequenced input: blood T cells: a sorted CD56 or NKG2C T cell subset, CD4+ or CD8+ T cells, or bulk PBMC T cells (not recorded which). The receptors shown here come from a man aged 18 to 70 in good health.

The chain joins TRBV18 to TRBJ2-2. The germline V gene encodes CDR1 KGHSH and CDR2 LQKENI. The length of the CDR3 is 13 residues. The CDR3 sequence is CASSPRSDGELFF.

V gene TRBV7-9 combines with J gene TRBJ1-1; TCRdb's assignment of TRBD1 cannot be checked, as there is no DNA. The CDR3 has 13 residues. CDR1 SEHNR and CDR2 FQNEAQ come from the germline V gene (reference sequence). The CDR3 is CASSFGDRVKAFF.

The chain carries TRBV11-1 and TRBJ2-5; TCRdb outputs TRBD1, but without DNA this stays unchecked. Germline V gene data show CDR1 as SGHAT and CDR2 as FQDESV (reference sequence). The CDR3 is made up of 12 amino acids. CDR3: CASSRPGETQYF. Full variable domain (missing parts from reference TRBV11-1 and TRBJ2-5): EAEVAQSPRYKITEKSQAVAFWCDPISGHATLYWYRQILGQGPELLVQFQDESVVDDSQLPKDRFSAERLKGVDSTLKIQPAELGDSAMYLCASSRPGETQYFGPGTRLLVL.

The CDR3 sequence: CASSPKPGTGLYGYTF. This sequence joins TRBV3-1 and TRBJ1-2; TCRdb's D call of TRBD1 is untestable without DNA. Germline lookup yields CDR1 LGHDT and CDR2 YNNKEL (reference sequence). The CDR3 contains 16 residues.

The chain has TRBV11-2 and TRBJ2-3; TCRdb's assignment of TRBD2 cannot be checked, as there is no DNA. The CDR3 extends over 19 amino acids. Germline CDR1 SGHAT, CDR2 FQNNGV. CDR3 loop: CASSLGLTSGGVSTDTQYF.

The CDR3 sequence is CASSLLWVTGTEAFF. The gene calls are TRBV7-9 and TRBJ1-1. CDR3 size: 15 residues. Germline-derived CDR1 and CDR2 are SEHNR and FQNEAQ (reference sequence).

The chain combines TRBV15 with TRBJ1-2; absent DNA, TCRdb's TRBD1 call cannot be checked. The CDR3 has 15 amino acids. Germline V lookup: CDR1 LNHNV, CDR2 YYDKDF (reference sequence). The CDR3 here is CATSRQFGDIYGYTF.

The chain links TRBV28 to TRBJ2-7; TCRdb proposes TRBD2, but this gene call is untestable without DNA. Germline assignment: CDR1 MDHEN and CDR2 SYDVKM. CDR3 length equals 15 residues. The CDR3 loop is CASRRPGTARYEQYF.

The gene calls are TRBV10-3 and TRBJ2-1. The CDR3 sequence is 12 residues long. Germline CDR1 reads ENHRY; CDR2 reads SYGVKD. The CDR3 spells CAISEYGDEQFF.

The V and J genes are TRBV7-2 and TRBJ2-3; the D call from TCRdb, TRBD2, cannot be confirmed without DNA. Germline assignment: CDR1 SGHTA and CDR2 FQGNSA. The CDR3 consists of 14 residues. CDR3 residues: CASSPSVGGETQYF.